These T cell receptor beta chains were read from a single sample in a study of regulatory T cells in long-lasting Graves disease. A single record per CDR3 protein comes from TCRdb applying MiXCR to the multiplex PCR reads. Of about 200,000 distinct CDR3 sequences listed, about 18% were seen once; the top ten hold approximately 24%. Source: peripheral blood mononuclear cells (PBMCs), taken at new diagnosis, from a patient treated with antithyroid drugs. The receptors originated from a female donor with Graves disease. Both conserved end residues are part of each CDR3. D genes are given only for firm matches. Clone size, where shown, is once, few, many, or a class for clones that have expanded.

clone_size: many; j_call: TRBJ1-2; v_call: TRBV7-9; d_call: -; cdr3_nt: TGCGCCAGCAGCCAAGGTAGCCGGTGGGGTGACTATGGCTACACCTTC; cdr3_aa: CASSQGSRWGDYGYTF
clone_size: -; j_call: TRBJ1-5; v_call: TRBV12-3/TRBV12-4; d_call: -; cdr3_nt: TGTGCCAGCAGAAGGGACAATCTAGGCAATCAGCCCCAGCATTTT; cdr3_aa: CASRRDNLGNQPQHF
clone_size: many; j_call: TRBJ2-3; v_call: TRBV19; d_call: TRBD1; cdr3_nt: TGTGCCAGTCTGGGACAGGTCACAGATACGCAGTATTTT; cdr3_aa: CASLGQVTDTQYF
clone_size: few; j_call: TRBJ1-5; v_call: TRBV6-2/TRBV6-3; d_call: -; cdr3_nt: TGCGCAGCGGCAGCCACCAATCAGCCCCAGCATTTT; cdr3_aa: CAAAATNQPQHF
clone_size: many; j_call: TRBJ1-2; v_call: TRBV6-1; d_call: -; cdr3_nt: TGTGCCAGCAGTGGAGTACGTCGTCTTGGCTATGGCTACACCTTC; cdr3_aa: CASSGVRRLGYGYTF
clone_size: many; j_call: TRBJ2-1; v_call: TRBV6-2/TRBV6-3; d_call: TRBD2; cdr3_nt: TGTGCCACTGCAAAACTAGCGGGAGGGCCGGGTGAGCAGTTCTTC; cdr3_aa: CATAKLAGGPGEQFF
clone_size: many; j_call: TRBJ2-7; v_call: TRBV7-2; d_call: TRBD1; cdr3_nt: TGTGCCAGCAGCTTCCCGGGACAGGGGCCCGAGCAGTACTTC; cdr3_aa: CASSFPGQGPEQYF
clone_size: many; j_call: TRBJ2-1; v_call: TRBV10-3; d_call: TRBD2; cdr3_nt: TGTGCCATCAGTGAGACTAGCGGGAGAATGAGTGAGCAGTTCTTC; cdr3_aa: CAISETSGRMSEQFF
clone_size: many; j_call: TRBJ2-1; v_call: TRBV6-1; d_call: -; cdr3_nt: TGTGCCAGCCGACTAGGCCGGTTTAATGAGCAGTTCTTC; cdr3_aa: CASRLGRFNEQFF
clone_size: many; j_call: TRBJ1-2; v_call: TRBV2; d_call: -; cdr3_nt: TGTGCCAGCAGTGATTACCGACAGGAAAATGGCTACACCTTC; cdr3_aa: CASSDYRQENGYTF
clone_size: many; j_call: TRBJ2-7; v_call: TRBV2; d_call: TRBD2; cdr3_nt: TGTGCCAGCAGCAGACTAGCGGAACCCTACGAGCAGTACTTC; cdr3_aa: CASSRLAEPYEQYF
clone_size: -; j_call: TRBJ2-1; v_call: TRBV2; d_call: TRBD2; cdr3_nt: TGTGCCAGCAGCTATCCCAGGGGGCTGGAGACTAGCGGGAGTAATGAGCAGTTCTTC; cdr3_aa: CASSYPRGLETSGSNEQFF
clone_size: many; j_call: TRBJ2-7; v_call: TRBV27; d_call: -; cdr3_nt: TGTGCCAGCAGCCAACACCTCCTCTACGAGCAGTACTTC; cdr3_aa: CASSQHLLYEQYF
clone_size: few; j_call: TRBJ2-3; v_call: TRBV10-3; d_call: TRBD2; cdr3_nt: TGTGCCATCAGTGGGGGGCTAGCGGGGGCCACAGATACGCAGTATTTT; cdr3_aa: CAISGGLAGATDTQYF
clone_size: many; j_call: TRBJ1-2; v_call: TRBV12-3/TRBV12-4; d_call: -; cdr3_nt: TGTGCCAGCAGTTGGGTCAGCCGGGCGGATGGCTACACCTTC; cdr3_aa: CASSWVSRADGYTF
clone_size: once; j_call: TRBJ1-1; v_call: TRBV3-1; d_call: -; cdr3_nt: TGTGCCAGCTTCGGGAAGCTTGAAGCTTTCTTT; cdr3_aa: CASFGKLEAFF
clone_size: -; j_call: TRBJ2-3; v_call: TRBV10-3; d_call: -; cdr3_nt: TGTGCCATCAGTGACGTATTAGGGCGGGATGGTACAGATACGCAGTATTTT; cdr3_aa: CAISDVLGRDGTDTQYF
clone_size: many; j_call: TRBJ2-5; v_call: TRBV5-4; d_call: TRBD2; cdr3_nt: TGTGCCAGCAGCCCCCGGGTAGCGGGAGGGGAGACCCAGTACTTC; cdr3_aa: CASSPRVAGGETQYF
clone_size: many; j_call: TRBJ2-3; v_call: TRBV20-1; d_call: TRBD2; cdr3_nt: TGCAGTCCCTCCGCGGGAGTCCGCACAGATACGCAGTATTTT; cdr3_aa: CSPSAGVRTDTQYF
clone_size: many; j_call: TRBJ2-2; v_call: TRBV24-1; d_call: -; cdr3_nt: TGTGCCACCAGTGACTCGGGACTCACCAATTGGGAGCTGTTTTTT; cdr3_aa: CATSDSGLTNWELFF
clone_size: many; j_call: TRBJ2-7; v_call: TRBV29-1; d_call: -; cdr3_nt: TGCAGCATTTCGTCCTCACAGTACGAGCAGTACTTC; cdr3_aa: CSISSSQYEQYF
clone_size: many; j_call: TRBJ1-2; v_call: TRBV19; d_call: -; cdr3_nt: TGTGCCAGCAGTCCGGGACGGAACTATGGCTACACCTTC; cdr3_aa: CASSPGRNYGYTF
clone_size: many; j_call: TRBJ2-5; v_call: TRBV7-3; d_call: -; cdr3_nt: TGTGCCAGCAGCGAGGACACTTCAGGCCCAGAGACCCAGTACTTC; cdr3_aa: CASSEDTSGPETQYF
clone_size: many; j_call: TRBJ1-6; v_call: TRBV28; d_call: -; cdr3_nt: TGTGCCAGCAGTTTCGGGGGGCGAGTGAATTCACCCCTCCACTTT; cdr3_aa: CASSFGGRVNSPLHF
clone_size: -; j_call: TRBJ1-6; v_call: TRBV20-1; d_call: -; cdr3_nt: TGCAGTGCTAGAGATGGTACGGGCGGATCACCCCTCCACTTT; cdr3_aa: CSARDGTGGSPLHF
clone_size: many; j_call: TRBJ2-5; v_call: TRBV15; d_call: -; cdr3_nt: TGTGCCACCAGCAGAGATCGGAGACCGGAGACCCAGTACTTC; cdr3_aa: CATSRDRRPETQYF
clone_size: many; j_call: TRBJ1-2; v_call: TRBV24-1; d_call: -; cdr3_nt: TGTGCCACCAGTGAATTCGACGGGGACTACACCTTC; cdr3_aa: CATSEFDGDYTF
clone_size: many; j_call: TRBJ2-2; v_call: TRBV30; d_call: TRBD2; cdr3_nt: TGTGCCTGGAGAGGGGAGCTAGCGGGAGGAGGAAAGACCGGGGAGCTGTTTTTT; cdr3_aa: CAWRGELAGGGKTGELFF
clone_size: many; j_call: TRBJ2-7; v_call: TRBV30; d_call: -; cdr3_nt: TGTGCCCAGGGTAGCCCCTACGAGCAGTACTTC; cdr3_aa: CAQGSPYEQYF
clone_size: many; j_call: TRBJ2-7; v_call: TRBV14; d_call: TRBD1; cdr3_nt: TGTGCCAGCAGCCAACTTCAGGGGGCTTCCTACGAGCAGTACTTC; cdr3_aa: CASSQLQGASYEQYF
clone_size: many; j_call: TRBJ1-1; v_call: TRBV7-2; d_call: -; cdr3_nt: TGTGCCAGCAGCTTGCCAGGCTTGCGGGTGAACACTGAAGCTTTCTTT; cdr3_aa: CASSLPGLRVNTEAFF
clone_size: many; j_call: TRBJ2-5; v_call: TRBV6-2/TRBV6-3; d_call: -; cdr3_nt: TGTGCCAGCAGTTACCTTCAAGAGACCCAGTACTTC; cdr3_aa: CASSYLQETQYF
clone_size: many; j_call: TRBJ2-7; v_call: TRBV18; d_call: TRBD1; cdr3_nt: TGTGCCAGCTCACCCGGGACAGGGGTAGTCGAGCAGTACTTC; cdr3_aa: CASSPGTGVVEQYF
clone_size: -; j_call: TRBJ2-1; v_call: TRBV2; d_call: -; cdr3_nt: TGTGCCAGCAGTGACGACAATGAGCAGTTCTTC; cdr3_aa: CASSDDNEQFF
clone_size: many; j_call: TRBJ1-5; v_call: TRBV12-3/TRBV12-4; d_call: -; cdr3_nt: TGTGCCAGCAGCTTGCAATCGATAGGGTCGGGTGTCCAGCCCCAGCATTTT; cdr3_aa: CASSLQSIGSGVQPQHF
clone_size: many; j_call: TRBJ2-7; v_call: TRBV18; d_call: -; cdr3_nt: TGTGCCAGCTCCCCAGGTGCGGGACAGCTTTACGAGCAGTACTTC; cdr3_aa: CASSPGAGQLYEQYF
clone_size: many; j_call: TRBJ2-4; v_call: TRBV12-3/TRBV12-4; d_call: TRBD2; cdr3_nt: TGTGCCAGCAGTTCAGCGGGAGCTGGGGGCATTCAGTACTTC; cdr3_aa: CASSSAGAGGIQYF
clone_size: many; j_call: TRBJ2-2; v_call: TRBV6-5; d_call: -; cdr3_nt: TGTGCCAGCAGTTACTCTCTAGTCGGAGCGAACACCGGGGAGCTGTTTTTT; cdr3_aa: CASSYSLVGANTGELFF
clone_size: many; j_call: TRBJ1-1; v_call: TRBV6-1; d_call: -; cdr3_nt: TGTGCCAGCAGCCTTACGCAGGGGATCACTGAAGCTTTCTTT; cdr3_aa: CASSLTQGITEAFF
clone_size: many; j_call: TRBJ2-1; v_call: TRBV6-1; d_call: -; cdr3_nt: TGTGCCAGCACTTCGATTCGGGGGGCTGAGCAGTTCTTC; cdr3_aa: CASTSIRGAEQFF
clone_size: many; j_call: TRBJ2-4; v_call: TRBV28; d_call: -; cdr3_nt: TGTGCCAGCAGTTTATACCGCGGGGACAGTCAAAACATTCAGTACTTC; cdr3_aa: CASSLYRGDSQNIQYF
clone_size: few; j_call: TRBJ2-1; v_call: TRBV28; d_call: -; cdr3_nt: TGTGCCAGCAGTACCACAGCTATTCCCCACAATGAGCAGTTCTTC; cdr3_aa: CASSTTAIPHNEQFF
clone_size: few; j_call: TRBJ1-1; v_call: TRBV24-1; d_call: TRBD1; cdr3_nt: TGTGCCACCAGTGATCCAGGGGGGGGCACTGAAGCTTTCTTT; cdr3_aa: CATSDPGGGTEAFF
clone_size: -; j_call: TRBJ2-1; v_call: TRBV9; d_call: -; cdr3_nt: TGTGCCAGCAGCGTAGGATCGGGGATTAGTGATCTAGCCTCCAATGAGCAGTTCTTC; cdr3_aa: CASSVGSGISDLASNEQFF
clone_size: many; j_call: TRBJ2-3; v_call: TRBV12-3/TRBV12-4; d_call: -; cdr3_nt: TGTGCCAGCAGCATACAGGGTCGGCGCACAGATACGCAGTATTTT; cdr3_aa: CASSIQGRRTDTQYF
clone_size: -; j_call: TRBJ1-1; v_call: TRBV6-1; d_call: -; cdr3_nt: TGTGCCAGCAAAATGGTTGGCGTTACGAACACTGAAGCTTTCTTT; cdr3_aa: CASKMVGVTNTEAFF
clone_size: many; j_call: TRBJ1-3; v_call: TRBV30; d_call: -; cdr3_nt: TGTGCCTGGAATAGTCTAGGATACTCTGGAAACACCATATATTTT; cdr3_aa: CAWNSLGYSGNTIYF
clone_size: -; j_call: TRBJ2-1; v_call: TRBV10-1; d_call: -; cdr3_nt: TGCGCCAGCAGGTGGGAAGAGTCACATGAGCAGTTCTTC; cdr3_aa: CASRWEESHEQFF
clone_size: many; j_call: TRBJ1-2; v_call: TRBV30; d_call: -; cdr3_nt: TGTGCCTGGAGTGTGTATCTGCAAAGCAGTGGCTACACCTTC; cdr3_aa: CAWSVYLQSSGYTF
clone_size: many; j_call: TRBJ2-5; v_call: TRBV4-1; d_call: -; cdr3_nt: TGCGCCAGCAGTTACCACCGGGACCAAGAGACCCAGTACTTC; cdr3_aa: CASSYHRDQETQYF
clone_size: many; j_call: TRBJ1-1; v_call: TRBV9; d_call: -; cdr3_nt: TGTGCCAGCAGCGTAGGAGCGGGCAAGGCTTTCTTT; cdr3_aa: CASSVGAGKAFF
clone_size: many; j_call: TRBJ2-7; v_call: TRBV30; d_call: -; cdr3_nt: TGTGCCTGGAGTCTCCAGGGGATACAGTACTTC; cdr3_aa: CAWSLQGIQYF
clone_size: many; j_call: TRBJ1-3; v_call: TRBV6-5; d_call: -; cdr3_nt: TGTGCCAGCAGTTACGATGAGAGCTCTGGAAACACCATATATTTT; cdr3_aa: CASSYDESSGNTIYF
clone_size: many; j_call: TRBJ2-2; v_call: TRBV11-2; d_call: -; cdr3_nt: TGTGCCAGCAGCTTAATGGGGGCTCGGAACACCGGGGAGCTGTTTTTT; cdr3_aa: CASSLMGARNTGELFF
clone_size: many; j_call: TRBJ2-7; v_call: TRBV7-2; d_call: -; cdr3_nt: TGTGCCAGCAGTCGTAGCGTGGGAGGTGGTTACGAGCAGTACTTC; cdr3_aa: CASSRSVGGGYEQYF
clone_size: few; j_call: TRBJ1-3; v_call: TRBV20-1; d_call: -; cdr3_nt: TGCAGTGCCCGGGCGGGAGGAAACACCATATATTTT; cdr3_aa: CSARAGGNTIYF
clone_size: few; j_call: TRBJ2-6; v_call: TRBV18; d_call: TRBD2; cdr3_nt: TGTGCCAGCTCACCGGGACTAGCGGGAGGCTTCTCTGGGGCCAACGTCCTGACTTTC; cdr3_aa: CASSPGLAGGFSGANVLTF